These T cell receptor beta chains were read from a single sample in a study of T cells in Graves' hyperthyroidism and ophthalmopathy. TCRdb passed the multiplex PCR reads through MiXCR, listing each CDR3 protein once. The profile shows 250,000 to 350,000 distinct CDR3 sequences, over 20% of them singletons. The sample comprised blood. Every receptor here comes from a man aged 25 to 40 with Graves' ophthalmopathy. The CDR3 runs from the conserved cysteine through the conserved F or W. The order of the fields is CDR3 length, D gene, clone size, V gene, J gene, CDR3 protein, CDR3 DNA. D genes are given only for firm matches. Rows give clone size only sometimes, using once, few, many, or a class for an expanded clone.

CDR3 length: 17; D gene: TRBD2; clone size: few; V gene: TRBV19; J gene: TRBJ2-7; CDR3 protein: CASSRRLGTSGSVKQYF; CDR3 DNA: TGTGCCAGTTCTCGTAGGCTCGGGACTAGCGGGAGTGTCAAGCAGTACTTC
CDR3 length: 13; D gene: NA; clone size: NA; V gene: TRBV7-2; J gene: TRBJ2-1; CDR3 protein: CASSLDPTLIQFF; CDR3 DNA: TGTGCCAGCAGCTTAGATCCAACCCTGATACAGTTCTTC
CDR3 length: 17; D gene: NA; clone size: many; V gene: TRBV12-3/TRBV12-4; J gene: TRBJ2-1; CDR3 protein: CASSSTGRRGPYNEQFF; CDR3 DNA: TGTGCCAGCAGTTCTACCGGGAGAAGGGGGCCCTACAATGAGCAGTTCTTC
CDR3 length: 14; D gene: TRBD1; clone size: few; V gene: TRBV19; J gene: TRBJ1-5; CDR3 protein: CATTGTGRGQPQHF; CDR3 DNA: TGTGCCACCACAGGGACAGGGAGAGGTCAGCCCCAGCATTTT
CDR3 length: 15; D gene: TRBD2; clone size: few; V gene: TRBV24-1; J gene: TRBJ2-1; CDR3 protein: CATSDITSAYNEQFF; CDR3 DNA: TGTGCCACCAGTGATATTACTAGCGCCTACAATGAGCAGTTCTTC
CDR3 length: 14; D gene: TRBD1; clone size: NA; V gene: TRBV15; J gene: TRBJ1-2; CDR3 protein: CATSSQGEVYGYTF; CDR3 DNA: TGTGCCACCAGCAGCCAGGGGGAGGTCTATGGCTACACCTTC
CDR3 length: 13; D gene: NA; clone size: few; V gene: TRBV7-9; J gene: TRBJ2-3; CDR3 protein: CASSSPLSDTQYF; CDR3 DNA: TGTGCCAGCAGCTCCCCCTTGTCTGATACGCAGTATTTT
CDR3 length: 15; D gene: TRBD1; clone size: NA; V gene: TRBV2; J gene: TRBJ2-3; CDR3 protein: CASRADRGFADTQYF; CDR3 DNA: TGTGCCAGCAGGGCAGACAGGGGGTTCGCAGATACGCAGTATTTT
CDR3 length: 17; D gene: NA; clone size: NA; V gene: TRBV12-3/TRBV12-4; J gene: TRBJ2-1; CDR3 protein: CASSSRDHEWSYNEQFF; CDR3 DNA: TGTGCCAGCAGTTCCCGGGATCATGAGTGGTCCTACAATGAGCAGTTCTTC
CDR3 length: 20; D gene: TRBD2; clone size: NA; V gene: TRBV9; J gene: TRBJ2-1; CDR3 protein: CASSAGLAGDVRSSYNEQFF; CDR3 DNA: TGTGCCAGCAGCGCCGGACTAGCGGGGGACGTTCGAAGCTCCTACAATGAGCAGTTCTTC
CDR3 length: 15; D gene: TRBD2; clone size: NA; V gene: TRBV15; J gene: TRBJ2-1; CDR3 protein: CATSNGGRAYNEQFF; CDR3 DNA: TGTGCCACCAGCAATGGCGGGAGGGCCTACAATGAGCAGTTCTTC
CDR3 length: 16; D gene: NA; clone size: many; V gene: TRBV5-6; J gene: TRBJ1-3; CDR3 protein: CASSASSDSSGNTIYF; CDR3 DNA: TGTGCCAGCAGCGCGTCCAGTGACTCCTCTGGAAACACCATATATTTT
CDR3 length: 15; D gene: NA; clone size: few; V gene: TRBV6-5; J gene: TRBJ2-5; CDR3 protein: CASSYLRSRGETQYF; CDR3 DNA: TGTGCCAGCAGTTACCTTCGGTCCAGGGGAGAGACCCAGTACTTC
CDR3 length: 14; D gene: NA; clone size: NA; V gene: TRBV28; J gene: TRBJ2-1; CDR3 protein: CASKDQQRNNEQFF; CDR3 DNA: TGTGCCAGCAAAGACCAACAAAGAAACAATGAGCAGTTCTTC
CDR3 length: 14; D gene: TRBD2; clone size: few; V gene: TRBV20-1; J gene: TRBJ2-3; CDR3 protein: CSARKGTSAGTQYF; CDR3 DNA: TGCAGTGCTAGAAAGGGGACTAGCGCCGGTACGCAGTATTTT
CDR3 length: 16; D gene: TRBD2; clone size: few; V gene: TRBV5-1; J gene: TRBJ2-1; CDR3 protein: CASSLRLAGEYNEQFF; CDR3 DNA: TGCGCCAGCAGCTTACGGCTAGCGGGAGAGTACAATGAGCAGTTCTTC
CDR3 length: 14; D gene: NA; clone size: few; V gene: TRBV5-1; J gene: TRBJ2-7; CDR3 protein: CASSPDSTSYEQYF; CDR3 DNA: TGCGCCAGCAGCCCGGACAGCACCTCCTACGAGCAGTACTTC
CDR3 length: 14; D gene: NA; clone size: few; V gene: TRBV12-3/TRBV12-4; J gene: TRBJ2-7; CDR3 protein: CASSGWTTSYEQYF; CDR3 DNA: TGTGCCAGCAGTGGATGGACTACCTCCTACGAGCAGTACTTC
CDR3 length: 16; D gene: TRBD2; clone size: few; V gene: TRBV7-2; J gene: TRBJ2-3; CDR3 protein: CASSLAAGLGGDTQYF; CDR3 DNA: TGTGCCAGCAGCTTAGCAGCGGGGCTGGGGGGAGATACGCAGTATTTT
CDR3 length: 14; D gene: TRBD2; clone size: few; V gene: TRBV12-3/TRBV12-4; J gene: TRBJ2-7; CDR3 protein: CASKPSGRAGEQYF; CDR3 DNA: TGTGCCAGCAAACCTAGCGGGAGGGCGGGCGAGCAGTACTTC
CDR3 length: 12; D gene: NA; clone size: NA; V gene: TRBV30; J gene: TRBJ2-4; CDR3 protein: CAWSGQWNIQYF; CDR3 DNA: TGTGCCTGGAGTGGACAGTGGAACATTCAGTACTTC
CDR3 length: 17; D gene: TRBD2; clone size: few; V gene: TRBV4-1; J gene: TRBJ2-1; CDR3 protein: CASSQLNMGLVDNEQFF; CDR3 DNA: TGCGCCAGCAGCCAACTCAACATGGGACTAGTAGACAATGAGCAGTTCTTC
CDR3 length: 15; D gene: NA; clone size: NA; V gene: TRBV27; J gene: TRBJ2-5; CDR3 protein: CATAGRQGGQEAQYF; CDR3 DNA: TGTGCCACCGCGGGAAGGCAGGGTGGCCAAGAGGCCCAGTACTTC
CDR3 length: 15; D gene: NA; clone size: once; V gene: TRBV19; J gene: TRBJ2-3; CDR3 protein: CASSMNKGSTDTQYF; CDR3 DNA: TGTGCCAGTAGTATGAATAAGGGTAGCACAGATACGCAGTATTTT